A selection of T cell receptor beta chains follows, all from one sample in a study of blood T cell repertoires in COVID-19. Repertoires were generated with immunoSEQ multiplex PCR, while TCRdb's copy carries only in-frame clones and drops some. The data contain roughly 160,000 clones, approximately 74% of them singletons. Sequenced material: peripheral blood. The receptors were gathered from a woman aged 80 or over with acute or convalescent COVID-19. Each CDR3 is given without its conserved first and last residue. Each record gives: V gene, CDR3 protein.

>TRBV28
ASSPPTGKGGSPLH
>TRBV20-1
SASRGWGNTEAF
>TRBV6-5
ATHGTGGEKLF
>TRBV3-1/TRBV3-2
ASRQTGINQPQH
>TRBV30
AWSSITGTPLH
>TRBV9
ASSSQGQGNSPLH
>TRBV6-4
ASSVSPQETQY
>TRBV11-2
ASSLVRGNTIY
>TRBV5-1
ASSPGTGKYEQY
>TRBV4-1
ASSFRQGATYEQY
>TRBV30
AWSIPPGEEKLF
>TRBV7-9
ASSRQLAKRVDEQF
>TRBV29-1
SVRGERGRQETQY
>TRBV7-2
ASSAGPLREQY
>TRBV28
ASSLSPLGQGYEKLF
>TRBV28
ASSAPPGTGTEAF
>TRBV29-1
SVGQLYGYT
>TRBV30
AWGASGNEQY
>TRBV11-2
ASSAYSGGTDTQY
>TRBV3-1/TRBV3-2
ASSQATGTELY
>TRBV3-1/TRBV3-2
ASSLIAGESENIQY
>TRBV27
ASSLLGLVAGELF
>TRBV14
ASSRMDRTYEQY
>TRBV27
ASSLSGTSGVGELF
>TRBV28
ASSLLSGDRYEQY
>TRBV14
ASSQDQGARLEQY
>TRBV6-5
ASSLGWDSGRGYT
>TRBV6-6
ASSYAAGAMTGELF
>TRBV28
ASSLQQVNYGYT
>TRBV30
AWSRGAVMNTEAF
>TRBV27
ASSLGQRFYGYT
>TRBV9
ASSPPFYNEQF
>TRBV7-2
ASSLPFRNQPQH
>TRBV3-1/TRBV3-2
ASSQEGSEGYT
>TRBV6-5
ASSYSGGLGEKLF
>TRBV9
ASNLAPRRGEQF
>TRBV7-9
ASSFRASGYTDTQY
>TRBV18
ASSPLTYNEQF
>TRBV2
ASSEFRLAGPYEQY
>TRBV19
ASSIDRAPYEKLF
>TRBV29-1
SALLTGAETQY
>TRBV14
ASSQDSGNTEAF
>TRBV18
ASSPRGAEAF
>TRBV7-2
ASSLVWAGNSPLH
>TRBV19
ASSMTHRGPYGYT
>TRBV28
ASTQGGGGEQF
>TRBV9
ASSVAQVGLEHGYT
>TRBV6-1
ASSVTGLAGQETQY
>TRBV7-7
ASSPVGDYSDTQY
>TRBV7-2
ASSSGRGRGEQY
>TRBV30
ALVQGGETQY
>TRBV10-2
ASSASGLAGVVQY
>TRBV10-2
ASSEIDTGELF
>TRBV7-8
ASSLEWVYNEQF
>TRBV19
ASSSGLGGSGRNTQY
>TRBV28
ASSAGTGDYGYT
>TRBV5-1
ASSAGDGITEAF
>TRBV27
ASSHKGQSFYGYT
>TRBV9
ASSVAVQEGTQY
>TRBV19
ASARRDRAEETQY